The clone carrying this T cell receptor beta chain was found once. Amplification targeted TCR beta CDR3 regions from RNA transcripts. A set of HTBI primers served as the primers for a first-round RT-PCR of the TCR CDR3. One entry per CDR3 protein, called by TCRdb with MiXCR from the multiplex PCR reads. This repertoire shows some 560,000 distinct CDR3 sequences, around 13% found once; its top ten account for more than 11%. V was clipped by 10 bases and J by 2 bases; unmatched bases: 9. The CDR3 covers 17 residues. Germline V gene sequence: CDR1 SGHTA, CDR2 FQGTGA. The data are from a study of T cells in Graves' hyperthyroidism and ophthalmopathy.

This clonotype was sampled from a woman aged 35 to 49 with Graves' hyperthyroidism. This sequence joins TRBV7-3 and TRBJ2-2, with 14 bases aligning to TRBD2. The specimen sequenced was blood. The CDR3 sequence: CATALGTSGSNTGELFF. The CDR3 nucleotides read TGTGCCACCGCACTCGGGACTAGCGGGAGCAACACCGGGGAGCTGTTTTTT.